What follows are 27 T cell receptor beta chains derived from one specimen sequenced in a study of Tregs in tolerant kidney transplant recipients. This table comes from immunoSEQ multiplex PCR, and its TCRdb copy is limited to in-frame clones, with some not included. The sample includes about 46,000 clones, about 89% of them seen just once. The specimen sequenced was Tregs from blood. The receptor set was obtained from a human donor in good health.

The chain recombines TRBV27 with TRBJ1-6; a weak D match, TRBD1 (6 bases). The CDR3 extends over 14 amino acids. Germline V gene data show CDR1 as MNHEY and CDR2 as SMNVEV (reference sequence). Trimming shortened V by 2 bases and J by 5 bases, and 7 bases separated the two germline ends. The CDR3 DNA follows: TGTGCCAGCAGTTTACAGGGGAATAATTCACCCCTCCACTTT. Amino acid sequence: CASSLQGNNSPLHF.

This sequence joins TRBV9 and TRBJ1-2; D unresolved. Trimming cost V 0 bases and J 1 base, with 13 bases left between them. CDR3 length: 16 residues. Germline values: CDR1 SGDLS, CDR2 YYNGEE. CDR3 sequence: CASSVGGAVRNYGYTF. Here the CDR3 DNA reads TGTGCCAGCAGCGTAGGAGGAGCAGTCCGTAACTATGGCTACACCTTC.

This rearrangement joins TRBV5-5 to TRBJ1-3; unclear D gene. V shed 6 bases and J shed 4 bases, with 11 bases lying between them. CDR3 length: 13 residues. CDR1 is SGHKS, CDR2 YYEKEE, per germline (reference sequence). The CDR3 region is CASILGPGNTIYF. CDR3 nucleotides: TGTGCCAGCATCCTGGGCCCCGGAAACACCATATATTTT.

The chain is built from TRBV16 and TRBJ2-7, with 11 bases that match TRBD2. This CDR3 has 15 residues. CDR1 is KGHSY, CDR2 FQNENV, per germline. Losses at the gene ends were 4 bases for V and 3 bases for J; bases not matched to a gene: 5. The CDR3 loop reads CASSRSTSGSYEQYF. The CDR3, as DNA: TGTGCCAGCAGCCGAAGCACTAGCGGGAGCTACGAGCAGTACTTC.

J is TRBJ2-7 and V is TRBV5-4; 10 bases fit TRBD1. J gave up 6 bases and V 0 bases, and 3 bases lay outside the gene matches. CDR1 is SGHNT and CDR2 is YYREEE in the germline V gene (reference sequence). This CDR3 contains 14 residues. As DNA, the CDR3 is TGTGCCAGCAGCTTGGCCGGGACAGGGGTCGAGCAGTACTTC. Its protein product is CASSLAGTGVEQYF.

This rearrangement joins TRBV5-1 to TRBJ1-2; D not certain. CDR3 length equals 13 residues. The germline V gene has CDR1 SGHRS and CDR2 YFSETQ. V was shortened by 5 bases and J by 6 bases, with 14 bases between the two germline ends. The CDR3 nucleotides read TGCGCCAGCAGGGCGTCCCCCGGGGATGGCTACACCTTC. Its protein is CASRASPGDGYTF.

In nucleotides, the CDR3 is TGTGCCAGCAGTGAATTGGACAGGGGGCCCTACGAGCAGTACTTC. Translation gives CASSELDRGPYEQYF. The rearrangement links TRBV2 to TRBJ2-7, with 11 nucleotides matching TRBD1. The CDR3 is made up of 15 amino acids. J gave up 2 bases and V 2 bases, and 2 bases lay outside the gene matches. Germline assignment: CDR1 SNHLY and CDR2 FYNNEI. Combining the CDR3 with reference TRBV2 and TRBJ2-7 gives the whole variable domain EPEVTQTPSHQVTQMGQEVILRCVPISNHLYFYWYRQILGQKVEFLVSFYNNEISEKSEIFDDQFSVERPDGSNFTLKIRSTKLEDSAMYFCASSELDRGPYEQYFGPGTRLTVT.

The V and J genes are TRBV5-5 and TRBJ2-7, with D tentatively TRBD2 (6 bases). The CDR3 is 15 amino acids. The V gene's germline CDR1 is SGHKS and CDR2 YYEKEE (reference sequence). Trimming removed 4 bases at V and 0 bases at J, with 14 bases between. The CDR3 sequence: CASSMKLAFSYEQYF. DNA of the CDR3: TGTGCCAGCAGCATGAAGCTAGCGTTCTCCTACGAGCAGTACTTC.

The J gene is TRBJ1-3, the V gene TRBV11-2; D possibly corresponds to TRBD1 (5 bases). This CDR3 contains 15 residues. CDR1 is SGHAT, CDR2 FQNNGV, per germline. V was cut by 2 bases and J by 2 bases, with 10 bases left in between. The CDR3 region has the DNA TGTGCCAGCAGCTTACAGGGTACTACTGGAAACACCATATATTTT. It is translated as CASSLQGTTGNTIYF.

This clone occurred once. The gene calls are TRBV6-5 and TRBJ2-3, with TRBD1 matching over 8 bases. The CDR3 totals 16 residues. Germline values: CDR1 MNHEY, CDR2 SVGAGI. Trimming cost V 1 base and J 2 bases; bases outside gene matches: 5. The CDR3 sequence is CASSYFRQGFTDTQYF. For the CDR3, the DNA is TGTGCCAGCAGTTACTTCCGACAGGGGTTCACAGATACGCAGTATTTT.

This chain connects TRBV15 to TRBJ2-7; 10 positions match TRBD2. The V gene end was trimmed by 1 base and the J gene end by 2 bases; junction bases not matched to a gene: 17. The CDR3 is 20 amino acids. Germline V lookup: CDR1 LNHNV, CDR2 YYDKDF (reference sequence). CDR3 coding DNA: TGTGCCACCAGCAGAGCCCCAGGAGCGGGGGGGCACAAGTCTGCCTACGAGCAGTACTTC. Encoded protein: CATSRAPGAGGHKSAYEQYF.

The chain employs TRBV6-6 and TRBJ2-3; the D call may be TRBD1 or TRBD2 (5 bases each). This CDR3 is built from 13 residues. V was cut by 11 bases and J by 8 bases, with 20 bases left in between. Germline V gene sequence: CDR1 MNHNY, CDR2 SVGAGI (reference sequence). The CDR3 nucleotides read TGTGCCGCCCGGGGCTTCCTTGGCGGTACGCAGTATTTT. Protein sequence: CAARGFLGGTQYF.

V usage is TRBV2 and J usage is TRBJ1-1; perhaps TRBD1 as D (6 bases). The CDR3 has 14 amino acids. The germline gives CDR1 SNHLY, CDR2 FYNNEI. V was cut by 5 bases and J by 6 bases, with 16 bases left in between. The DNA of the CDR3 is TGTGCCAGCAGTCGGGACATCCTTTTGTCTGAAGCTTTCTTT. It encodes CASSRDILLSEAFF.

J is TRBJ2-3 and V is TRBV5-1; D is possibly TRBD2 (6 bases). This CDR3 has 16 residues. Trimming pared 0 bases from V and 2 bases from J, leaving 13 bases between. Germline V gives CDR1 SGHRS, CDR2 YFSETQ. As DNA, the CDR3 is TGCGCCAGCAGCTTGGCATTAGCGGTAGTCACAGATACGCAGTATTTT. This sequence encodes CASSLALAVVTDTQYF.

The chain uses TRBV5-1 and TRBJ2-3, with 9 bases identical to TRBD2. The germline V gene has CDR1 SGHRS and CDR2 YFSETQ. V lost 4 bases and J lost 2; bases outside the gene matches: 5. The CDR3 spans 15 residues. CDR3 DNA sequence: TGCGCCAGCAGCAAGCGGGGGGCCTACACAGATACGCAGTATTTT. This sequence encodes CASSKRGAYTDTQYF.

V usage is TRBV6-5 and J usage is TRBJ2-7, with 11 nucleotides matching TRBD1. This CDR3 has 15 residues. Looked up from germline, CDR1 is MNHEY and CDR2 is SVGAGI. The trim removed 2 bases at V and 6 bases at J, leaving 6 bases unmatched. The CDR3 sequence: CASSYRRGQGGEQYF. The CDR3, as DNA: TGTGCCAGCAGTTACCGAAGGGGACAGGGGGGCGAGCAGTACTTC.

V gene TRBV10-3 combines with J gene TRBJ1-2; no clear D. This CDR3 is built from 10 residues. Per the germline V gene, CDR1 is ENHRY and CDR2 is SYGVKD. The chain's CDR3 is CATRMDGYTF. The DNA for the CDR3 is TGTGCTACTCGAATGGATGGCTACACCTTC.

CDR3 in amino acids: CASSYLSQGAKNIQYF. As DNA, the CDR3 is TGTGCCAGCAGTTACTTAAGCCAGGGGGCCAAAAACATTCAGTACTTC. This chain connects TRBV6-6 to TRBJ2-4; D is perhaps TRBD1 (6 bases). The CDR3 has 16 amino acids. The V end was cut by 1 base, the J end by 1 base, with 11 bases between. Germline V CDR1 and CDR2: MNHNY, SVGAGI (reference sequence).

The chain links TRBV5-1 to TRBJ2-1; a possible D gene is TRBD2 (6 bases). CDR1 and CDR2 (germline): SGHRS, YFSETQ. The CDR3 spans 14 residues. V was clipped by 5 bases and J by 4 bases, with 13 bases between them. This CDR3 reads CASRGLLPYNEQFF. The CDR3 nucleotides are TGCGCCAGCAGAGGACTACTGCCGTACAATGAGCAGTTCTTC.

The chain has TRBV6-6 and TRBJ2-5; possible D gene TRBD2, 5 bases. The assigned J gene may be wrong: the sequence end matches TRBJ2-7 better. The V gene's germline CDR1 is MNHNY and CDR2 SVGAGI (reference sequence). This CDR3 comprises 13 residues. CDR3 in DNA: TGTGCCAGCAGTTACGAGGGTACCTACGAGCAGTACTTC. Its translation: CASSYEGTYEQYF.

The V gene is TRBV9, the J gene TRBJ2-1, with D perhaps given as TRBD1 or TRBD2 (5 bases each). The germline V and J ends were trimmed by 2 bases and 4 bases, with 16 bases remaining between them. The CDR3 is 16 residues long. Per germline, CDR1 SGDLS and CDR2 YYNGEE. The CDR3 loop is CASSVTTGRGYNEQFF. The CDR3 bases are TGTGCCAGCAGCGTTACTACGGGGCGAGGGTACAATGAGCAGTTCTTC.

The chain has TRBV7-9 and TRBJ2-1, with 10 bases lining up with TRBD2. CDR1 and CDR2 (germline): SEHNR, FQNEAQ (reference sequence). The CDR3 runs 17 residues. The V gene end was trimmed by 2 bases and the J gene end by 5 bases; junction bases not matched to a gene: 9. In nucleotides, the CDR3 is TGTGCCAGCAGCTTATACGCTAGCGGGAGCAGTGACAATGAGCAGTTCTTC. This gives the protein CASSLYASGSSDNEQFF. Full variable domain (remainder filled in from reference TRBV7-9 and TRBJ2-1): DTGVSQNPRHKITKRGQNVTFRCDPISEHNRLYWYRQTLGQGPEFLTYFQNEAQLEKSRLLSDRFSAERPKGSFSTLEIQRTEQGDSAMYLCASSLYASGSSDNEQFFGPGTRLTVL.

The rearrangement uses TRBV9 and TRBJ2-1; 8 nucleotides align to TRBD2. The CDR3 is made up of 15 amino acids. The V gene end was trimmed by 2 bases and the J gene end by 1 base; junction bases not matched to a gene: 2. The germline V gene has CDR1 SGDLS and CDR2 YYNGEE. The CDR3 region is CASSVGGGSYNEQFF. The DNA of the CDR3 is TGTGCCAGCAGCGTGGGCGGGGGGTCCTACAATGAGCAGTTCTTC.

This chain uses TRBV19 with TRBJ2-7; tentative D call: TRBD1 (6 bases). The ends were cut back, 5 bases at V and 7 bases at J, with 15 bases in the middle. CDR1 and CDR2 (germline): LNHDA, SQIVND (reference sequence). CDR3 length: 13 residues. This CDR3 reads CASSRVLGGEQYF. The CDR3, as DNA: TGTGCCAGTAGTCGAGTGCTAGGGGGTGAGCAGTACTTC.

This CDR3 is CSVDYGTTNTGELFF. The CDR3, as DNA: TGCAGCGTTGATTATGGGACAACGAACACCGGGGAGCTGTTTTTT. This chain joins TRBV29-1 and TRBJ2-2; weak D call: TRBD1 (6 bases). V was trimmed by 3 bases and J by 0 bases, leaving 11 bases between them. This CDR3 has 15 amino acids. Germline CDR1 reads SQVTM; CDR2 reads ANQGSEA.

This rearrangement joins TRBV2 to TRBJ2-2, with TRBD2 identical over 10 bases. Germline V lookup: CDR1 SNHLY, CDR2 FYNNEI. V gave up 5 bases and J gave up 4 bases; unmatched junction bases: 4. The CDR3 totals 15 residues. For the CDR3, the DNA is TGTGCCAGCAGTTTCCTAGCGGGAGCCACCGGGGAGCTGTTTTTT. This translates into CASSFLAGATGELFF.

V usage is TRBV5-1 and J usage is TRBJ1-2, with a possible D match to TRBD1 (5 bases). Trimming cost V 4 bases and J 3 bases, with 10 bases left between them. Germline loops: CDR1 SGHRS, CDR2 YFSETQ. The CDR3 consists of 13 residues. CDR3 region: CASSPDTYYGYTF. The CDR3 coding sequence is TGCGCCAGCAGCCCGGACACTTACTATGGCTACACCTTC. Complete variable domain (other parts from reference TRBV5-1 and TRBJ1-2): KAGVTQTPRYLIKTRGQQVTLSCSPISGHRSVSWYQQTPGQGLQFLFEYFSETQRNKGNFPGRFSGRQFSNSRSEMNVSTLELGDSALYLCASSPDTYYGYTFGSGTRLTVV.